The sequence of this TCR beta chain was determined in a study of T cell responses to AZD1222 COVID-19 vaccine. Overall study findings and caveats: Only a handful of people who got AZD1222 tested seropositive at baseline.

Details on this clone: Its antigen is not known.

The CDR3 is 17 residues long. Germline CDR1 MNHEY, CDR2 SMNVEV (reference sequence). V shed 6 bases, J shed 4 bases, and the junction held 16 bases outside the gene matches. TCRdb's table, derived via immunoSEQ multiplex PCR, lists solely in-frame clones and lacks some. The sample holds roughly 140,000 clones, approximately 92% seen once. The chain has TRBV27 and TRBJ1-2; 8 bases line up with TRBD1. The sequencing used peripheral blood, collected 28 days after the second AZD1222 dose. The sequence was collected from an adult who received the AZD1222 COVID-19 vaccine. The CDR3 sequence is CASSTGTGGLVSYGYTF. The CDR3 DNA is TGTGCCAGCAGCACCGGGACAGGCGGATTAGTGTCCTATGGCTACACCTTC.